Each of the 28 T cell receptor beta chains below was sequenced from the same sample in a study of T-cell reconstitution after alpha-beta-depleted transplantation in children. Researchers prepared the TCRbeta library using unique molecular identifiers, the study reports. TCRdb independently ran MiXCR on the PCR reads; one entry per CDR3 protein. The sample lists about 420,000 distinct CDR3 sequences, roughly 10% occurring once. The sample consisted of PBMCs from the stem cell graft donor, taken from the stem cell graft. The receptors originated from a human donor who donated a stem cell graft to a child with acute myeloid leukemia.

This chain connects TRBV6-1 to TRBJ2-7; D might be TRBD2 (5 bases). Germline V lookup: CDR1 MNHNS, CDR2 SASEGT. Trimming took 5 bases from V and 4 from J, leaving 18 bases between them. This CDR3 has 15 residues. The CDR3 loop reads CASSPRSYSGYEQYV. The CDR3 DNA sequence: TGTGCCAGCAGTCCCCGGTCATACTCGGGGTACGAGCAGTACGTC.

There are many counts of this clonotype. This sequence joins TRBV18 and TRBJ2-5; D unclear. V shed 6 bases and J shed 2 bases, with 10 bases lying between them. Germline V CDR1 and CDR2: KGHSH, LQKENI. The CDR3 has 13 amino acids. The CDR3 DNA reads TGTGCCAGCTCCACTACTGTACAAGAGACCCAGTACTTC. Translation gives CASSTTVQETQYF.

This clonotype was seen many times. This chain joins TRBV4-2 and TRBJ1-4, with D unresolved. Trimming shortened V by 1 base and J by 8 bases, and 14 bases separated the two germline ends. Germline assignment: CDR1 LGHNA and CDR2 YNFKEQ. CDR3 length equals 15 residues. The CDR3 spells CASSQAEGMGEKLFF. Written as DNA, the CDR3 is TGTGCCAGCAGCCAAGCGGAGGGAATGGGGGAAAAACTGTTTTTT.

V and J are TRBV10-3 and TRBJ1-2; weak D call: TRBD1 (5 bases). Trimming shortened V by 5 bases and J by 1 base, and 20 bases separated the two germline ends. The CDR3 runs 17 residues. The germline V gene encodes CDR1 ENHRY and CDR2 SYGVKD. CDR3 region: CAISPSQEKSLNYGYTF. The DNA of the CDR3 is TGTGCCATCAGTCCTTCACAGGAAAAGAGTCTTAACTATGGCTACACCTTC.

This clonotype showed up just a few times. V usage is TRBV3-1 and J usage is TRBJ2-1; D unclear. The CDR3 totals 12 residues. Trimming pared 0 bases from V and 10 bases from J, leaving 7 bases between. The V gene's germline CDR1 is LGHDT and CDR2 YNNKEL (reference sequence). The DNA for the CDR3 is TGTGCCAGCAGCCAAGACGCCAGGGAGCAGTTCTTC. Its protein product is CASSQDAREQFF.

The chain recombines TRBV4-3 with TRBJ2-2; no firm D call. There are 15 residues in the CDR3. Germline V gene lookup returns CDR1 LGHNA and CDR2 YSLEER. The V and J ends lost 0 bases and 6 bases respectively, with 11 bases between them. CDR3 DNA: TGCGCCAGCAGCCAAGAACCAGTGTCTGCCGGGGAGCTGTTTTTT. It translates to CASSQEPVSAGELFF.

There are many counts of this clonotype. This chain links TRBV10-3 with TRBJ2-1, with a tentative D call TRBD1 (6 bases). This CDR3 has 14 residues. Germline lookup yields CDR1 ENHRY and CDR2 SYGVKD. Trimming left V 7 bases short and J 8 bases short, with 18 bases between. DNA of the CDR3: TGTGCCATCAACAATGGGGACACGGGCGATGAGCAGTTCTTC. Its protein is CAINNGDTGDEQFF.

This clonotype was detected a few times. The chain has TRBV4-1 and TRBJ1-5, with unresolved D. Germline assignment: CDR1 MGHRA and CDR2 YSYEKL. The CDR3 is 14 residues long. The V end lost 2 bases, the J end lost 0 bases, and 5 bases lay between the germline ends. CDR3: CASSQQNSNQPQHF. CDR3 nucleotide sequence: TGCGCCAGCAGCCAACAGAATAGCAATCAGCCCCAGCATTTT.

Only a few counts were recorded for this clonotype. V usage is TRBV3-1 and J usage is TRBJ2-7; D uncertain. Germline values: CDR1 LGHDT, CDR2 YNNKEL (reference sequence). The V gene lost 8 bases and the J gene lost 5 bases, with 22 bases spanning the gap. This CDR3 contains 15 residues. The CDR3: CASLGLTRGCNEQYV. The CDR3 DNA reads TGTGCCAGCCTGGGGTTGACCAGAGGCTGTAACGAGCAGTACGTC.

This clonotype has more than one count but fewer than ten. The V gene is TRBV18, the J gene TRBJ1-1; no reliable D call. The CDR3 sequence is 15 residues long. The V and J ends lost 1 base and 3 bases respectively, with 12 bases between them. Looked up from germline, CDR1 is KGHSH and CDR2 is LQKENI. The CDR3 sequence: CASSPQGIRDTEAFF. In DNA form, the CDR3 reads TGTGCCAGCTCACCACAGGGAATTCGCGACACTGAAGCTTTCTTT.

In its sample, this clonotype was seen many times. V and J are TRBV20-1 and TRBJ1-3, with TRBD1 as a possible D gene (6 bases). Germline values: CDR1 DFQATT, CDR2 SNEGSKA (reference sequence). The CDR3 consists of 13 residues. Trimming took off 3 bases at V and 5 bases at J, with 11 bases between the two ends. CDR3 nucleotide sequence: TGCAGTGCTAGTCCGGGACAAAGAAACACCATATATTTT. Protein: CSASPGQRNTIYF.

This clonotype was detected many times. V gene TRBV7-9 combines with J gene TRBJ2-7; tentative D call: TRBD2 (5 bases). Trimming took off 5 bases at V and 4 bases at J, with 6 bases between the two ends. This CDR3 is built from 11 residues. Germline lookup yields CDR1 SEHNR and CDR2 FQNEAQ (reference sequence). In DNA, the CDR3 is TGTGCCAGCAGCCGGGAATACGAGCAGTACGTC. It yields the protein CASSREYEQYV.

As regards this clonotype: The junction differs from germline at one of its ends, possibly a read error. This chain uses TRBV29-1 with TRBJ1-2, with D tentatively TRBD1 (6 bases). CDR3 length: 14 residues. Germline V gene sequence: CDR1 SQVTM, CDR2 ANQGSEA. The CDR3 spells CSVEEQGTNYGYTF. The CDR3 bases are TGCAGCGTAGAAGAGCAGGGGACTAACTATGGCTACACCTTC.

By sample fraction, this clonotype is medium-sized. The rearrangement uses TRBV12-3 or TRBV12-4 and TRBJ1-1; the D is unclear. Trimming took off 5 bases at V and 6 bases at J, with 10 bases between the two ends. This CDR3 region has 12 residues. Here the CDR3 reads CASSNRHSEAFF. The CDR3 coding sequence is TGTGCCAGCAGTAACAGACACTCTGAAGCTTTCTTT.

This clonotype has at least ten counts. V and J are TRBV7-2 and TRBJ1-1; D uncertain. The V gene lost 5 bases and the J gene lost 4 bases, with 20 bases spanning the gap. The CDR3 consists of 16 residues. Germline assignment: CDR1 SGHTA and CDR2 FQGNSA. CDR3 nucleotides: TGTGCCAGCAGCCGCGGACCGCAACAAATGGGCACTGAAGCTTTCTTT. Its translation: CASSRGPQQMGTEAFF.

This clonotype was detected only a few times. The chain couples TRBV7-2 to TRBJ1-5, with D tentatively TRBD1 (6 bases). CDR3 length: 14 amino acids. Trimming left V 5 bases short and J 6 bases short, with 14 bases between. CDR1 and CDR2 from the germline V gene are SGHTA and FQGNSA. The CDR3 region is CASSPAGVAQPQHF. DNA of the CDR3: TGTGCCAGCAGCCCAGCAGGGGTTGCTCAGCCCCAGCATTTT.

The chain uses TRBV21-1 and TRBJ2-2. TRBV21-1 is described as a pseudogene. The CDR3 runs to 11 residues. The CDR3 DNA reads TGTGCCAGCAGCGCGAGCGGGGAGCTGTTTTTT. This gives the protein CASSASGELFF.

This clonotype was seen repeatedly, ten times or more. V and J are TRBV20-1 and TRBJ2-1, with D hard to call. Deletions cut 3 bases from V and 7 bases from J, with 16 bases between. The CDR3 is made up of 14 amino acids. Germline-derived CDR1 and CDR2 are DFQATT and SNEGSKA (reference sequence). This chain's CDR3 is CSARLASLGNEQFF. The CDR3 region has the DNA TGCAGTGCTAGGCTTGCTTCTTTGGGTAATGAGCAGTTCTTC.

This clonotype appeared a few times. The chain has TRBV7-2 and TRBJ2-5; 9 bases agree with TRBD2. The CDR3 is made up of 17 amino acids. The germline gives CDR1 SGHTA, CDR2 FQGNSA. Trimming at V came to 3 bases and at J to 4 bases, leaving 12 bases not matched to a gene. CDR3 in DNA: TGTGCCAGCAGCTTGGGGCCTATAGCGGGAGTGGGAGAGACCCAGTACTTC. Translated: CASSLGPIAGVGETQYF.

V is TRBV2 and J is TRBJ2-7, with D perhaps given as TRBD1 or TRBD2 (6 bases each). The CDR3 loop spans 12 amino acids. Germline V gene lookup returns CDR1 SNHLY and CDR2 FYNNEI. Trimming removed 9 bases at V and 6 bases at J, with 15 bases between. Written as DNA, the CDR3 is TGTGCCAGTAGGGGGGCCGGGTCCGAGCAGTACGTC. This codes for CASRGAGSEQYV.

The CDR3: CASSLAGGIGEKLFF. In DNA form, the CDR3 reads TGCGCCAGCAGCTTGGCGGGGGGAATCGGGGAAAAACTGTTTTTT. The chain recombines TRBV5-1 with TRBJ1-4, with a weak D call TRBD1 (5 bases). V gave up 0 bases and J gave up 8 bases, with 14 bases separating them. The CDR3 contains 15 residues. CDR1 is SGHRS and CDR2 is YFSETQ in the germline V gene.

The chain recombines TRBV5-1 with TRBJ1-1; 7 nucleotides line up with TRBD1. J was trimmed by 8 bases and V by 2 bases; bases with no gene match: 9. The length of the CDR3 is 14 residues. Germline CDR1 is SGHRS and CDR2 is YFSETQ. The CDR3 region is CASSFFGTETEAFF. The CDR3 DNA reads TGCGCCAGCAGCTTCTTTGGGACAGAGACCGAAGCTTTCTTT.

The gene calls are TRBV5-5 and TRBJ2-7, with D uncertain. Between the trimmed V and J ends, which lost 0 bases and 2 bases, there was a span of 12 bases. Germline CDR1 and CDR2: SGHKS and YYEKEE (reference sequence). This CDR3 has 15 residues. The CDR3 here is CASSLVGVGTYEQYV. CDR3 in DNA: TGTGCCAGCAGCTTGGTTGGGGTAGGCACCTACGAGCAGTACGTC.

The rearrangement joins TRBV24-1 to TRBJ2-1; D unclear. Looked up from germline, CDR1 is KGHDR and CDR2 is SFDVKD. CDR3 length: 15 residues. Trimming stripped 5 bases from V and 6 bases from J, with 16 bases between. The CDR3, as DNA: TGTGCCACCAGTGCGGACGGTGCCTCGCTCAATGAGCAGTTCTTC. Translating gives CATSADGASLNEQFF.

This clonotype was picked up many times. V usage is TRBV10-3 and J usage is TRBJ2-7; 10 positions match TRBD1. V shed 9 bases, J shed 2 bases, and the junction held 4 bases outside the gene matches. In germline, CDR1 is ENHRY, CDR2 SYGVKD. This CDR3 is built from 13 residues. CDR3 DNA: TGTGCCATTAAGGACAGGGGGACCTACGAGCAGTACTTC. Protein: CAIKDRGTYEQYF.

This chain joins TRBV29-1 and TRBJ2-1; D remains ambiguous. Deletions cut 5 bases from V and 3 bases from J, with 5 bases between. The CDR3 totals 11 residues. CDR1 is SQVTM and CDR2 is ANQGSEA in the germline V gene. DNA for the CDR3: TGCAGCGTTCCGGACTACAATGAGCAGTTCTTC. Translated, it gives CSVPDYNEQFF.

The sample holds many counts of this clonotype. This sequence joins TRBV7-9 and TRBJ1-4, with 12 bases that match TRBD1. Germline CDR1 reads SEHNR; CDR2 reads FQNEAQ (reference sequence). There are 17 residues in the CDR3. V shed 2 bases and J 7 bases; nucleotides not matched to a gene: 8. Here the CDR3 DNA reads TGTGCCAGCAGCTTAAGGGACAGGGGGCGCGTGGCTGAAAAACTGTTTTTT. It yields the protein CASSLRDRGRVAEKLFF.

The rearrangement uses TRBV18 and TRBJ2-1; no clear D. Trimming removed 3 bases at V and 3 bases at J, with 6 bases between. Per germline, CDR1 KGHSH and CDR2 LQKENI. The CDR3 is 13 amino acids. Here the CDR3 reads CASSPADYNEQFF. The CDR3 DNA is TGTGCCAGCTCACCGGCGGACTACAATGAGCAGTTCTTC.